The clone carrying this T cell receptor (beta chain) was seen at least ten times. What it binds is not known. This entry comes from a study of identical twins. Template switching created a universal primer site, and the cDNA included unique molecular identifiers. Each CDR3 protein gets one entry after TCRdb re-called the 5' RACE reads with MiXCR. The sample has roughly 220,000 distinct CDR3 sequences, 6.5% seen once. Regarding the study as a whole: Insertions ran lower in abundant cord blood beta clonotypes, though not in memory repertoires.

The sample also formed part of further work on T cells expressing NK-cell markers. As that report states: Similarly, these clonotypes led the CD3+CD56-NKG2C+ fraction as well in several donors. HCMV specificity of the expanded NKG2C+ T cell clones was not established.

The sequencing sample was made of CD8+ T cells sorted from blood. The clonotype was recovered from a woman in her late teens or twenties in good health.

DNA for the CDR3: TGTGCCAGCAGCCAAGGACTGGGGGCCTACGAGCAGTACTTC. Amino acid sequence: CASSQGLGAYEQYF. V is TRBV3-1 and J is TRBJ2-7; possibly TRBD1 or TRBD2 for D (5 bases each). In germline, CDR1 is LGHDT, CDR2 YNNKEL (reference sequence). The CDR3 is 14 amino acids. V was pared by 1 base and J by 2 bases, with 9 bases between.